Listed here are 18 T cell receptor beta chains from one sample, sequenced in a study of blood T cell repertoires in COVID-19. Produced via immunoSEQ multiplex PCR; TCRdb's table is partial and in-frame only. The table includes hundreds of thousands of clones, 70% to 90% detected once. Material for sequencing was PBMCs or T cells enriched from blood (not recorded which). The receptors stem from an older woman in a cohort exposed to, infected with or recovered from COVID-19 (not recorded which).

CDR3 sequence: CASSLKGIYGYTF. CDR3 DNA sequence: TGTGCCAGCAGTTTAAAGGGGATCTATGGCTACACCTTC. The rearrangement joins TRBV27 to TRBJ1-2, with TRBD1 as a possible D gene (5 bases). Trimming cost V 2 bases and J 4 bases, with 8 bases left between them. The CDR3 runs 13 residues. CDR1 MNHEY and CDR2 SMNVEV come from the germline V gene (reference sequence).

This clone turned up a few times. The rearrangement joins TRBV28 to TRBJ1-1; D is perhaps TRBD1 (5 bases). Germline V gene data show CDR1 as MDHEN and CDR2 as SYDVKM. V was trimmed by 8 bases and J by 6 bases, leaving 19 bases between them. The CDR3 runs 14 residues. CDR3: CASVDLGAGAEAFF. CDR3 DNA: TGTGCCAGCGTTGACCTCGGGGCGGGGGCTGAAGCTTTCTTT.

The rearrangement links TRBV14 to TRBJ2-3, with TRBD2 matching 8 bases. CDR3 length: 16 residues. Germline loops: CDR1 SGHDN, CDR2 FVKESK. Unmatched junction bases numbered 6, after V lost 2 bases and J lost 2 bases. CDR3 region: CASSQPAGVVTDTQYF. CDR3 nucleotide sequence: TGTGCCAGCAGCCAACCAGCGGGGGTGGTCACAGATACGCAGTATTTT.

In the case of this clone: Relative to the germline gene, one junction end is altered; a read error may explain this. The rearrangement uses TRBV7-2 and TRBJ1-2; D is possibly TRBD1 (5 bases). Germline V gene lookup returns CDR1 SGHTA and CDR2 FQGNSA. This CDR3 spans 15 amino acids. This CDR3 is CASSLIFGGYYGYTF. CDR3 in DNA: TGTGCCAGCAGCCTAATTTTTGGGGGGTACTACGGCTACACCTTC.

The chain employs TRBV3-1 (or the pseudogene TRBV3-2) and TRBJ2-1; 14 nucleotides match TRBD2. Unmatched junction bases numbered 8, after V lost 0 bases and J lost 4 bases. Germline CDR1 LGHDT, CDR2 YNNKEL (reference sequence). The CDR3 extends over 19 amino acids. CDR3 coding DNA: TGTGCCAGCAGCCAAGATCGGGGACTAGCGGGAGTAGGGTACAATGAGCAGTTCTTC. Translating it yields CASSQDRGLAGVGYNEQFF.

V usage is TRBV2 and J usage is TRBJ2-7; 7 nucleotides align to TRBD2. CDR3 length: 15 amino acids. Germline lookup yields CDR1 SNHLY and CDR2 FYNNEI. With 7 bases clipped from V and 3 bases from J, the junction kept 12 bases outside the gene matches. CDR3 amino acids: CASTEGLADFYEQYF. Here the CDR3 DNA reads TGTGCCAGCACCGAAGGCCTAGCGGATTTCTACGAGCAGTACTTC.

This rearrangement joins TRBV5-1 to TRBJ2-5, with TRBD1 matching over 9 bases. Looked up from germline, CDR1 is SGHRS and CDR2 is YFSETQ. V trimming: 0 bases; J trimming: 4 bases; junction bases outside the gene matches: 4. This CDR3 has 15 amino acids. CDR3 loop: CASSLAGQGRETQYF. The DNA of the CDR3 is TGCGCCAGCAGCTTGGCCGGACAGGGGAGAGAGACCCAGTACTTC.

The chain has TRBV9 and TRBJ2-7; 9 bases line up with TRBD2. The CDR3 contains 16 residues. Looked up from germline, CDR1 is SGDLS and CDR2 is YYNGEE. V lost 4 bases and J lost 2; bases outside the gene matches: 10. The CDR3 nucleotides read TGTGCCAGCAGCTTACTACCCGGGACTAGCCCCTACGAGCAGTACTTC. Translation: CASSLLPGTSPYEQYF.

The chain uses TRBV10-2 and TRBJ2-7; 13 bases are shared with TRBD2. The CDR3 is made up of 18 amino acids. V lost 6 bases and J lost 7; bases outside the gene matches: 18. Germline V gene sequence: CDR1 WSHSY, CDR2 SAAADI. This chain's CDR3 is CASRKGTSGEVKSGEQYF. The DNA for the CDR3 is TGCGCCAGCAGGAAAGGGACTAGCGGGGAGGTAAAGTCAGGAGAGCAGTACTTC.

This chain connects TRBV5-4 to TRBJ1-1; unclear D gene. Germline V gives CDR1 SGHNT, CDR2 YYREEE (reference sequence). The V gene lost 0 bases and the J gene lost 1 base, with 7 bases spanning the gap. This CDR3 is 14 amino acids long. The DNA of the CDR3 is TGTGCCAGCAGCTTGGGGCAGGAGAACACTGAAGCTTTCTTT. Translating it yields CASSLGQENTEAFF.

CDR3 protein: CASSLAVTGFSSYEQYF. CDR3 coding DNA: TGCGCCAGCAGCTTGGCCGTGACAGGGTTCAGCTCCTACGAGCAGTACTTC. The chain couples TRBV5-1 to TRBJ2-7, with 7 bases matching TRBD1. This CDR3 has 17 residues. J was trimmed by 0 bases and V by 0 bases; bases with no gene match: 9. CDR1 is SGHRS and CDR2 is YFSETQ in the germline V gene.

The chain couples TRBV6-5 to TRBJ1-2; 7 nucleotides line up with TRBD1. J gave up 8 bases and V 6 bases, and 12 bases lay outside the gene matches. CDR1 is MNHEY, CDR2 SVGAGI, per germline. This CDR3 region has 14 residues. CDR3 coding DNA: TGTGCCAGCAGCTCCAATACAGGGGTCGACGGCTACACCTTC. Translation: CASSSNTGVDGYTF.

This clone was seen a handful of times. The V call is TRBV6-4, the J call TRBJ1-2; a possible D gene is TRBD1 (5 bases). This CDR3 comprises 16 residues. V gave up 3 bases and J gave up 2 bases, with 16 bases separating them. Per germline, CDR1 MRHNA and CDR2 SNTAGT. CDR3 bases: TGTGCCAGCAGTGATGGCCCAGGGCGGGGGAACTATGGCTACACCTTC. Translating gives CASSDGPGRGNYGYTF.

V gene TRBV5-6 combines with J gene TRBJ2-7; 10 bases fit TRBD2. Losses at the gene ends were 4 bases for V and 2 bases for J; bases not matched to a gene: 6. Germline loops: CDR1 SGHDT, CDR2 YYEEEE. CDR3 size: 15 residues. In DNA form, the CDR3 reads TGTGCCAGCAGCCCAGCGGGAGGGATCCCCTACGAGCAGTACTTC. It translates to CASSPAGGIPYEQYF.

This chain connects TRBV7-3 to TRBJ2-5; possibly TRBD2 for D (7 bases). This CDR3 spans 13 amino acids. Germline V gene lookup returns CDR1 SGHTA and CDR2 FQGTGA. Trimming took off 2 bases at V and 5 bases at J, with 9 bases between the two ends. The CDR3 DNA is TGTGCCAGCAGCTTACGGGGGGCCGAGACCCAGTACTTC. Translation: CASSLRGAETQYF.

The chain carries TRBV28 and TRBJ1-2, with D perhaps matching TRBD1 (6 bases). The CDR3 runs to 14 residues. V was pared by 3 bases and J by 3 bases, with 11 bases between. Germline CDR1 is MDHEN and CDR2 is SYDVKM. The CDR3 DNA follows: TGTGCCAGCAGTTTTTGGGGGCTAGACTATGGCTACACCTTC. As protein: CASSFWGLDYGYTF.

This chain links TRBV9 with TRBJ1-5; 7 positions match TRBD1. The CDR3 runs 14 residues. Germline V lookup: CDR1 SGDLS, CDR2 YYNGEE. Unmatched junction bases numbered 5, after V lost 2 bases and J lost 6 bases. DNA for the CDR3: TGTGCCAGCAGCGTGACAGGGACTGTTCAGCCCCAGCATTTT. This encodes CASSVTGTVQPQHF.

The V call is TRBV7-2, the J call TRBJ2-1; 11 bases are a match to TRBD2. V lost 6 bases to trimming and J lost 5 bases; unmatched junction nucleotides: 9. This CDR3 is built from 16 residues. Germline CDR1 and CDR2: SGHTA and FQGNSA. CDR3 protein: CASSPTLAGGHNEQFF. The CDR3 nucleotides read TGTGCCAGCAGTCCTACGCTAGCGGGAGGTCACAATGAGCAGTTCTTC. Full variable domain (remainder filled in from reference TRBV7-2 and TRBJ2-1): GAGVSQSPSNKVTEKGKDVELRCDPISGHTALYWYRQSLGQGLEFLIYFQGNSAPDKSGLPSDRFSAERTGGSVSTLTIQRTQQEDSAVYLCASSPTLAGGHNEQFFGPGTRLTVL.